This T cell receptor (beta chain) was retrieved from a study of blood T cell repertoires in COVID-19. Study background: From the United States, Italy and Spain came samples of acute and convalescent COVID-19. PBMCs, B-cell-depleted T cells, or T cells provided the cDNA or gDNA that made up the material.

The sample holds one count of this clone. Source study methods: Reference gene primer amplification gave nucleated cell count estimates. TCRdb keeps only in-frame clones here, not all; method: immunoSEQ multiplex PCR. That table supplies the V and J calls and clone size; D and trimming were determined from the DNA. Found here are around 64,000 clones, roughly 93% of them singletons; the top ten hold less than 2%. CDR3 length: 15 amino acids. The V gene end was trimmed by 5 bases and the J gene end by 4 bases; junction bases not matched to a gene: 8. CDR1 and CDR2 from the germline V gene are PRHDT and FYEKMQ (reference sequence).

This clonotype originated in a human donor in a cohort sampled during active COVID-19. The V and J genes are TRBV13 and TRBJ2-1, with TRBD2 matching over 7 bases. Sequenced input: peripheral blood. The CDR3 protein is CASSQGLLTYNEQFF. The CDR3 bases are TGTGCCAGCAGCCAGGGACTACTCACTTACAATGAGCAGTTCTTC.